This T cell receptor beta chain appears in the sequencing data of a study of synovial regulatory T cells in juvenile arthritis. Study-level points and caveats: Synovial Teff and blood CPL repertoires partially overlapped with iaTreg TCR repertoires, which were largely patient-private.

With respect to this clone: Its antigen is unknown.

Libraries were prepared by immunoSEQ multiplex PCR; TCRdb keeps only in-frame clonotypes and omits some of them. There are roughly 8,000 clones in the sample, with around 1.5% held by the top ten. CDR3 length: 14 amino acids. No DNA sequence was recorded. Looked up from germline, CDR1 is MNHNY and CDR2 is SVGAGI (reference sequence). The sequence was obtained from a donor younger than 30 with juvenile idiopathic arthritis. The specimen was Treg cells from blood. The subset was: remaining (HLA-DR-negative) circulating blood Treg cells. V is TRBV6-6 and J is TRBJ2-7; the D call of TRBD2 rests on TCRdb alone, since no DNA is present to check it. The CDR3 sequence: CASRVAVSSYEQYF.